This T cell receptor beta chain is from a study of Graves' ophthalmopathy and Graves' hyperthyroidism. RNA transcripts yielded amplified TCR beta CDR3 regions. The authors performed first-round RT-PCR with HTBI primers and then a second-round multiplex PCR. A single record per CDR3 protein comes from TCRdb applying MiXCR to the multiplex PCR reads. The repertoire holds about 620,000 distinct CDR3 sequences, with about 20% as singletons. The CDR3 has 14 residues. The germline CDR1 and CDR2 sequences are LNHDA and SQIVND (reference sequence). V was trimmed by 3 bases and J by 4 bases, leaving 12 bases between them.

This sequence was found in a woman aged 18-29 years with stable Graves' hyperthyroidism. Some clones in this sample may be carry-over from other donors' samples. This chain joins TRBV19 and TRBJ1-1, with D possibly being TRBD1 (5 bases). The sequenced sample was peripheral blood. Here the CDR3 DNA reads TGTGCCAGTAGTATTGGCCAGGGTGTCACTGAAGCTTTCTTT. It yields the protein CASSIGQGVTEAFF. Full variable domain (outside the CDR3, taken from reference TRBV19 and TRBJ1-1): DGGITQSPKYLFRKEGQNVTLSCEQNLNHDAMYWYRQDPGQGLRLIYYSQIVNDFQKGDIAEGYSVSREKKESFPLTVTSAQKNPTAFYLCASSIGQGVTEAFFGQGTRLTVV.